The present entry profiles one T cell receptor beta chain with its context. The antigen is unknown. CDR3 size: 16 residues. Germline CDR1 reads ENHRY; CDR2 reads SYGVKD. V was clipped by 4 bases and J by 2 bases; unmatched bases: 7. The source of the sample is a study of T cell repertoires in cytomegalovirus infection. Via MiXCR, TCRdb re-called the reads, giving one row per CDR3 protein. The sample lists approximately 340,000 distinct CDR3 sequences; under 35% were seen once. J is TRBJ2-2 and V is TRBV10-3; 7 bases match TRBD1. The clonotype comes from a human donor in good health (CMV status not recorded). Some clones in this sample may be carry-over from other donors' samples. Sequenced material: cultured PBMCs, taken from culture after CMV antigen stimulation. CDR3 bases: TGTGCCATCAGTGGGGACAGTGATGGAAACACCGGGGAGCTGTTTTTT. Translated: CAISGDSDGNTGELFF.